This TCR beta chain was recovered during a study of blood T cell repertoires in COVID-19. Whole-study context: There were acute and convalescent COVID-19 samples, and they came from the United States, Italy and Spain.

The length of the CDR3 is 13 residues. Germline V gives CDR1 SGHKS, CDR2 YYEKEE (reference sequence). V was clipped by 3 bases and J by 2 bases, with 8 bases between them. In the original workflow: Estimation of nucleated cell counts relied on the amplification of reference gene primers. Here immunoSEQ multiplex PCR was the method, and the copy in TCRdb shows in-frame clones only, minus some. V and J calls and clone size follow that table, whereas D and trimming were derived from the DNA. Of about 180,000 clones in the sample, roughly 89% were seen once. This TCR derives from a middle-aged woman with acute COVID-19. The rearrangement uses TRBV5-5 and TRBJ2-5; tentative D call: TRBD1 (5 bases). Input material: PBMCs or T cells enriched from blood (not recorded which). CDR3 nucleotides: TGTGCCAGCAGCTCCCCAGGGCAAGAGACCCAGTACTTC. It encodes CASSSPGQETQYF.